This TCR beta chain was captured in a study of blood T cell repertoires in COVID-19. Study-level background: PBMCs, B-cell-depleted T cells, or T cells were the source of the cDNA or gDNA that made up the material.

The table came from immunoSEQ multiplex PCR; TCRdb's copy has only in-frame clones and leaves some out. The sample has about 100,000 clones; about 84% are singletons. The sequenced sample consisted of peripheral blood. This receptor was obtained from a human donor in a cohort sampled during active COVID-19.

The CDR3 sequence is CASSTGTGAYEQYF. The DNA of the CDR3 is TGCGCCAGCAGCACCGGGACAGGGGCATACGAGCAGTACTTC. The chain joins TRBV5-1 to TRBJ2-7; the match to TRBD1 covers 10 bases. CDR3 length: 14 residues. From germline, CDR1 is SGHRS and CDR2 YFSETQ. Trimming cost V 4 bases and J 4 bases; bases outside gene matches: 5.